This is a list of T cell receptor beta chains from one sample in a study of shared clonotypes between healthy human individuals. Clones were read by immunoSEQ multiplex PCR, and TCRdb kept only the in-frame ones, dropping some. The sample has under 600,000 clones, 95% to 98% seen once; the top ten hold around 0.3%. Material: naive CD8+ T cells sorted from blood. All receptors derive from a man aged 30 to 39 in good health. The CDR3 runs from the conserved cysteine through the conserved F or W. D genes are given only for firm matches. Only some rows state a clone size, as once, few, many or a class for expanded clones.

abundance	d_gene	j_gene	v_gene	CDR3aa	CDR3nt
NA	NA	TRBJ2-1	TRBV7-9	CASRTSSYNEQFF	TGTGCCAGCAGGACAAGCTCCTACAATGAGCAGTTCTTC
NA	NA	TRBJ2-7	TRBV5-4	CASSLETPYEQYF	TGTGCCAGCAGCTTGGAGACCCCCTACGAGCAGTACTTC
NA	NA	TRBJ1-1	TRBV6-5	CASSYSPASMNTEAFF	TGTGCCAGCAGTTACTCGCCTGCATCCATGAACACTGAAGCTTTCTTT
NA	TRBD2	TRBJ2-1	TRBV6-4	CASSDSGLVSYNEQFF	TGTGCCAGCAGTGACTCGGGACTAGTATCCTACAATGAGCAGTTCTTC
NA	NA	TRBJ1-1	TRBV28	CASSSRRGREYEAFF	TGTGCCAGCAGCTCCCGAAGGGGACGTGAATATGAAGCTTTCTTT
NA	TRBD2	TRBJ2-2	TRBV7-3	CASSPSRAGVTGELFF	TGTGCCAGCAGCCCCTCTAGAGCGGGAGTAACCGGGGAGCTGTTTTTT
NA	TRBD1	TRBJ2-5	TRBV25-1	CASSTSGTVLWQETQYF	TGTGCCAGCAGTACCTCCGGGACAGTTTTATGGCAAGAGACCCAGTACTTC
NA	TRBD1	TRBJ2-4	TRBV7-9	CASSLTTGVAKNIQYF	TGTGCCAGCAGCCTAACCACAGGGGTAGCCAAAAACATTCAGTACTTC
once	NA	TRBJ1-5	TRBV6-1	CASSEGRHGGNQPQHF	TGTGCCAGCAGTGAAGGCAGGCATGGGGGAAATCAGCCCCAGCATTTT
once	NA	TRBJ2-3	TRBV15	CATSDRDGGTDTQYF	TGTGCCACCAGCGACCGGGACGGAGGCACAGATACGCAGTATTTT
NA	NA	TRBJ2-7	TRBV7-2	CASSIGQLTYEQYF	TGTGCCAGCAGCATCGGACAGCTGACCTACGAGCAGTACTTC
once	TRBD1	TRBJ2-7	TRBV7-9	CASSLEGGGDEQYF	TGTGCCAGCAGCTTAGAAGGGGGCGGCGACGAGCAGTACTTC
once	TRBD1	TRBJ1-5	TRBV28	CASSGTGLSNQPQHF	TGTGCCAGCAGTGGGACAGGGCTTAGCAATCAGCCCCAGCATTTT
NA	NA	TRBJ1-2	TRBV15	CATSRAQRYGYTF	TGTGCCACCAGCAGAGCACAGCGATATGGCTACACCTTC
NA	TRBD2	TRBJ2-1	TRBV5-1	CASSWGTSGRISYNEQFF	TGCGCCAGCAGCTGGGGGACTAGCGGGAGGATCTCCTACAATGAGCAGTTCTTC
NA	NA	TRBJ1-5	TRBV27	CASRKQGVDNQPQHF	TGTGCCAGCAGGAAACAGGGAGTTGACAATCAGCCCCAGCATTTT
once	NA	TRBJ2-7	TRBV10-3	CAISESYATYEQYF	TGTGCCATCAGTGAGTCCTACGCAACCTACGAGCAGTACTTC
NA	NA	TRBJ2-7	TRBV5-1	CASSREGVDEQYF	TGCGCCAGCAGCCGCGAAGGGGTCGACGAGCAGTACTTC
NA	NA	TRBJ2-5	TRBV11-3	CASSSHYRVTETQYF	TGTGCCAGCAGCTCCCATTATAGGGTCACGGAGACCCAGTACTTC
NA	NA	TRBJ2-7	TRBV4-1	CASSPQFSYEQYF	TGCGCCAGCAGCCCTCAATTCTCCTACGAGCAGTACTTC
NA	TRBD1	TRBJ1-2	TRBV4-3	CASSHTTGSSGYTF	TGCGCCAGCAGCCATACGACAGGGTCATCTGGCTACACCTTC
NA	NA	TRBJ2-7	TRBV7-9	CASSLAPDRAYEQYF	TGTGCCAGCAGCTTAGCGCCGGACAGAGCCTACGAGCAGTACTTC
NA	NA	TRBJ2-2	TRBV7-3	CASSLGPGQDGTGELFF	TGTGCCAGCAGCTTAGGGCCCGGGCAGGATGGGACCGGGGAGCTGTTTTTT
NA	TRBD2	TRBJ2-3	TRBV7-3	CASSLTSGRFADTQYF	TGTGCCAGCAGCTTAACCAGCGGGAGGTTCGCAGATACGCAGTATTTT
NA	NA	TRBJ1-5	TRBV28	CASSLRETNQPQHF	TGTGCCAGCAGTTTAAGGGAGACCAATCAGCCCCAGCATTTT
NA	TRBD2	TRBJ2-7	TRBV7-6	CASSLVSGRAYEQYF	TGTGCCAGCAGCTTAGTGAGCGGGAGGGCCTACGAGCAGTACTTC
NA	NA	TRBJ2-2	TRBV6-5	CASRGDWTNTGELFF	TGTGCCAGCAGGGGGGACTGGACGAACACCGGGGAGCTGTTTTTT
NA	TRBD1	TRBJ2-7	TRBV19	CASSSGTEGYEQYF	TGTGCCAGTAGCTCCGGGACAGAGGGCTACGAGCAGTACTTC
NA	NA	TRBJ2-1	TRBV7-2	CASSPSSSSYNEQFF	TGTGCCAGCAGCCCAAGTTCGAGCTCCTACAATGAGCAGTTCTTC